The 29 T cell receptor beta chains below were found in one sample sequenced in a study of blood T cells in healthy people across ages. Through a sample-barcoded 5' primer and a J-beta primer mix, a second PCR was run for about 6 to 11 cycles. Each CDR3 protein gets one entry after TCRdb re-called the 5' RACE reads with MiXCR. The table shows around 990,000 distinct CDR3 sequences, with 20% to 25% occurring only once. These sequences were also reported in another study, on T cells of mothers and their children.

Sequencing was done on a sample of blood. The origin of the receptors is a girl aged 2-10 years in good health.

The chain's CDR3 is CASSLDGGGRYTF. Written as DNA, the CDR3 is TGTGCCAGCAGCCTGGACGGAGGAGGCCGCTACACCTTC. This rearrangement joins TRBV3-1 to TRBJ1-2; no clear D gene. V lost 4 bases and J 9 bases, leaving 15 bases between the germline ends. Germline CDR1 LGHDT, CDR2 YNNKEL (reference sequence). This CDR3 comprises 13 residues. The full variable domain, its missing parts supplied by reference TRBV3-1 and TRBJ1-2, is DTAVSQTPKYLVTQMGNDKSIKCEQNLGHDTMYWYKQDSKKFLKIMFSYNNKELIINETVPNRFSPKSPDKAHLNLHINSLELGDSAVYFCASSLDGGGRYTFGSGTRLTVV.

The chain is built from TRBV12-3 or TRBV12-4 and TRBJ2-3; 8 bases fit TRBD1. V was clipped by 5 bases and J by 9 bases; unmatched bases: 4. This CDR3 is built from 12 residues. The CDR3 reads CASSMDRATQYF. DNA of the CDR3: TGTGCCAGCAGTATGGACAGGGCGACGCAGTATTTT.

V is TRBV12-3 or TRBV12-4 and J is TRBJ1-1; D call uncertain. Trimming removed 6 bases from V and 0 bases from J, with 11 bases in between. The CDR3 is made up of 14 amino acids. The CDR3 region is CASRSFRMNTEAFF. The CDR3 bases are TGTGCCAGCAGATCATTCCGCATGAACACTGAAGCTTTCTTT.

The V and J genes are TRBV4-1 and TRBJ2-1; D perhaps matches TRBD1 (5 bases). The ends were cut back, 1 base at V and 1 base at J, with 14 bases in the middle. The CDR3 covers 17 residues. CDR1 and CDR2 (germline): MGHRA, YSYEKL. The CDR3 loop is CASSQGMGQFSYNEQFF. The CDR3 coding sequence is TGCGCCAGCAGCCAAGGCATGGGGCAGTTTTCCTACAATGAGCAGTTCTTC.

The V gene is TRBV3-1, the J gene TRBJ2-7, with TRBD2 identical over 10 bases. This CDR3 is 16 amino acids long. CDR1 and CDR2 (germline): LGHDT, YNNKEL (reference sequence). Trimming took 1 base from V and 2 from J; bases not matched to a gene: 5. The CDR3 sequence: CASSQASGGLAYEQYF. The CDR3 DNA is TGTGCCAGCAGCCAAGCTAGCGGGGGACTGGCCTACGAGCAGTACTTC.

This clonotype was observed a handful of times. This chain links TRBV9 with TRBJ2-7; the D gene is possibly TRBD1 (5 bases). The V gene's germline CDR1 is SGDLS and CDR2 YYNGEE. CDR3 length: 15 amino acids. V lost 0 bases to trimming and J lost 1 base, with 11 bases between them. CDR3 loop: CASSVALGPSYEQYF. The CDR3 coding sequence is TGTGCCAGCAGCGTAGCTCTGGGGCCTTCCTACGAGCAGTACTTC.

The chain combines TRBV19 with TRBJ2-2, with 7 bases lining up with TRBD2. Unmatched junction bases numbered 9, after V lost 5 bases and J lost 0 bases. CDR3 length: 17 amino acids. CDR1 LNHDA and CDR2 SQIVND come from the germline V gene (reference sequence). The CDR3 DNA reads TGTGCCAGTAGTTCCCCTAGTGCGGGGGCGAACACCGGGGAGCTGTTTTTT. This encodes CASSSPSAGANTGELFF.

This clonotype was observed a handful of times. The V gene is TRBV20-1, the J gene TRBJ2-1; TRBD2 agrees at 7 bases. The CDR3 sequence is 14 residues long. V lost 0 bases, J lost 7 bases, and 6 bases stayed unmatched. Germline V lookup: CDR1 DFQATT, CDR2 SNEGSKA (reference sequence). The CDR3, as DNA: TGCAGTGCTAGAGATCATAAGCGGGGAAATGAGCAGTTCTTC. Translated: CSARDHKRGNEQFF.

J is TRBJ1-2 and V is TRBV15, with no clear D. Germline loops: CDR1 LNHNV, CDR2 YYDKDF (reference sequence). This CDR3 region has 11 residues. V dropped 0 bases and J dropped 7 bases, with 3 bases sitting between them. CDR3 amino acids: CATSRDGGYTF. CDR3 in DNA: TGTGCCACCAGCAGAGATGGTGGCTACACCTTC.

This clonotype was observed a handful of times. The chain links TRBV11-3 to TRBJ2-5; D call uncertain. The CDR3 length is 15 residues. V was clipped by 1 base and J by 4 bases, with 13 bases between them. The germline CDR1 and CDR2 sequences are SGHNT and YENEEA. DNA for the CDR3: TGTGCCAGCAGCTTAGGAGGCGTAGGCGGAGAGACCCAGTACTTC. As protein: CASSLGGVGGETQYF. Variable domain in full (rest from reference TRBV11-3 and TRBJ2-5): EAGVVQSPRYKIIEKKQPVAFWCNPISGHNTLYWYLQNLGQGPELLIRYENEEAVDDSQLPKDRFSAERLKGVDSTLKIQPAELGDSAVYLCASSLGGVGGETQYFGPGTRLLVL.

The CDR3 spells CASSGLAGGPNPYWEQFF. The CDR3 DNA reads TGTGCCAGCAGCGGTTTAGCGGGAGGGCCTAATCCGTATTGGGAGCAGTTCTTC. The chain combines TRBV9 with TRBJ2-1; TRBD2 aligns across 11 bases. CDR3 length: 18 residues. CDR1 is SGDLS and CDR2 is YYNGEE in the germline V gene. Losses at the gene ends were 3 bases for V and 10 bases for J; bases not matched to a gene: 18.

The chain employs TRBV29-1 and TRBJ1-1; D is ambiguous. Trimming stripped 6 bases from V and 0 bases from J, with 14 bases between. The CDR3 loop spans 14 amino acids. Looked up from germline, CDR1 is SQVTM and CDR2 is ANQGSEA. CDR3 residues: CSVVVPIMNTEAFF. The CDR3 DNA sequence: TGCAGCGTCGTGGTGCCGATCATGAACACTGAAGCTTTCTTT.

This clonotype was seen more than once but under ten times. CDR3 loop: CASSLLQGYLVNEQFF. CDR3 DNA: TGTGCCAGCAGTCTCCTACAGGGGTACCTTGTAAATGAGCAGTTCTTC. The chain combines TRBV27 with TRBJ2-1; 7 bases agree with TRBD1. Germline V gene lookup returns CDR1 MNHEY and CDR2 SMNVEV (reference sequence). CDR3 length equals 16 residues. V was clipped by 5 bases and J by 7 bases; unmatched bases: 14.

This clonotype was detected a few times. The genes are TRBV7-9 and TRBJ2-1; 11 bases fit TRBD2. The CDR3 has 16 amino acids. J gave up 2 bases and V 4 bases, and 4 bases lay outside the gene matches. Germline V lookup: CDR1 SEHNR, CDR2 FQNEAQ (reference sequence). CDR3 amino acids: CASSSSSGRPYNEQFF. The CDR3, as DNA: TGTGCCAGCAGCTCGTCTAGCGGGAGGCCCTACAATGAGCAGTTCTTC.

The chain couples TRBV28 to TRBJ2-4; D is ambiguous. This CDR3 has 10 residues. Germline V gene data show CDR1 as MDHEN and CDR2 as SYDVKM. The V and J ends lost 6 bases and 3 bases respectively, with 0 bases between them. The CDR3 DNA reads TGTGCCAGCAGCAAAAACATTCAGTACTTC. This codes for CASSKNIQYF.

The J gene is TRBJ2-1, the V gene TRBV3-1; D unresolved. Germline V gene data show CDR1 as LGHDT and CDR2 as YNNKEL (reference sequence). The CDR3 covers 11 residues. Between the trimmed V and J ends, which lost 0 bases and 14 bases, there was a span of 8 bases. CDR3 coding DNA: TGTGCCAGCAGCCAAGAAGGCCCGGAGTTCTTC. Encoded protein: CASSQEGPEFF.

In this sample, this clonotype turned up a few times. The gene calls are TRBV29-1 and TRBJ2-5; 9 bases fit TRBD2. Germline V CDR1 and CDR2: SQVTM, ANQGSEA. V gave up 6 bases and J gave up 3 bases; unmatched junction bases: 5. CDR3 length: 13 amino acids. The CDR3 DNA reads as TGCAGCGTCCGCGGGAGGGCCAAAGAGACCCAGTACTTC. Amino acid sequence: CSVRGRAKETQYF.

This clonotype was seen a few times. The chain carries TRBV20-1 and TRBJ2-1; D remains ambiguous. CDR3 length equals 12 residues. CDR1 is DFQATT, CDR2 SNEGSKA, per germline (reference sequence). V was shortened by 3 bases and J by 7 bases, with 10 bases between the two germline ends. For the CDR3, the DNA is TGCAGTGCTAGTTTTATCGGTAATGAGCAGTTCTTC. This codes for CSASFIGNEQFF.

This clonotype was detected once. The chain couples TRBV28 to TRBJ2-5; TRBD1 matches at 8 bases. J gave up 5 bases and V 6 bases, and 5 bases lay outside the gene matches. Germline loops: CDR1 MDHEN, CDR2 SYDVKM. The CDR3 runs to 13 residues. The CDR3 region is CASRRTGSETQYF. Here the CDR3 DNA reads TGTGCCAGCAGGAGGACAGGGAGCGAGACCCAGTACTTC.

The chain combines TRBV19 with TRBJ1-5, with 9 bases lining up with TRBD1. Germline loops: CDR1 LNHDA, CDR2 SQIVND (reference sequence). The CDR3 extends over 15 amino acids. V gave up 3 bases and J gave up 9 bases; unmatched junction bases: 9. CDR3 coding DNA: TGTGCCAGTAGTATTACCCGGACAGGGGAAAGGCCCCAGCATTTT. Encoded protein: CASSITRTGERPQHF. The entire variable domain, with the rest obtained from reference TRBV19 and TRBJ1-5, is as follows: DGGITQSPKYLFRKEGQNVTLSCEQNLNHDAMYWYRQDPGQGLRLIYYSQIVNDFQKGDIAEGYSVSREKKESFPLTVTSAQKNPTAFYLCASSITRTGERPQHFGDGTRLSIL.

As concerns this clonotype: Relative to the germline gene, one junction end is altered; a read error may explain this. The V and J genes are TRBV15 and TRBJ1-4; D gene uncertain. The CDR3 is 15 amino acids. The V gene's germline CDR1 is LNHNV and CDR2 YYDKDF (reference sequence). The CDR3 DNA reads TGTGCCACCAGCAGACCAGGACCAACCAATGAAAAACTGTTTTTT. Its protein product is CATSRPGPTNEKLFF.

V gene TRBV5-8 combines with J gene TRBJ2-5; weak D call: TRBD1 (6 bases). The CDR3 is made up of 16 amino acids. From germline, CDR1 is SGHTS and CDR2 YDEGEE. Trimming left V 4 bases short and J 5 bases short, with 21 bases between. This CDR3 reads CASSEGEQGVGETQYF. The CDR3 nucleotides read TGTGCCAGCAGCGAGGGGGAACAGGGTGTCGGTGAGACCCAGTACTTC.

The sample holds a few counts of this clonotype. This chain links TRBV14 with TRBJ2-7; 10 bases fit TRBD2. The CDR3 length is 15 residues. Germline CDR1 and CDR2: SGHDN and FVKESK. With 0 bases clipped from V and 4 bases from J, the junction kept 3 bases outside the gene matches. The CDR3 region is CASSQDSSGSYEQYF. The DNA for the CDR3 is TGTGCCAGCAGCCAAGATTCTAGCGGGAGTTACGAGCAGTACTTC. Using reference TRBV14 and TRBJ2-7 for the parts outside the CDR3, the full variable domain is EAGVTQFPSHSVIEKGQTVTLRCDPISGHDNLYWYRRVMGKEIKFLLHFVKESKQDESGMPNNRFLAERTGGTYSTLKVQPAELEDSGVYFCASSQDSSGSYEQYFGPGTRLTVT.

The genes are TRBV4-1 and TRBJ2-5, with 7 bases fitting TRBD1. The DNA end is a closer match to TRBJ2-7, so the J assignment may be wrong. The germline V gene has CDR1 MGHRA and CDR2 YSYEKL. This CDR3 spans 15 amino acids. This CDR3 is CASSQDIGTAYEQYF. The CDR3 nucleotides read TGCGCCAGCAGCCAAGATATCGGGACAGCCTACGAGCAGTACTTC.

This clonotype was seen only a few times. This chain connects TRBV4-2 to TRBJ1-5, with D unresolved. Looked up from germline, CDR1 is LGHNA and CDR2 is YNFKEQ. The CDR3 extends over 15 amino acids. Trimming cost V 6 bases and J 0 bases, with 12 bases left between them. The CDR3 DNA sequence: TGTGCCAGCAGTTATGGAGTAGGTAGCAATCAGCCCCAGCATTTT. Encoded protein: CASSYGVGSNQPQHF.

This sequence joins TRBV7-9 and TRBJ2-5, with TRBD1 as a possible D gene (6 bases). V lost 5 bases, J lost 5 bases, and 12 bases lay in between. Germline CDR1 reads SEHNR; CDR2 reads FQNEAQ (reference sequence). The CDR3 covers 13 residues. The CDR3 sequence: CASSMRGYETQYF. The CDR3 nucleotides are TGTGCCAGCAGCATGAGGGGGTATGAGACCCAGTACTTC.

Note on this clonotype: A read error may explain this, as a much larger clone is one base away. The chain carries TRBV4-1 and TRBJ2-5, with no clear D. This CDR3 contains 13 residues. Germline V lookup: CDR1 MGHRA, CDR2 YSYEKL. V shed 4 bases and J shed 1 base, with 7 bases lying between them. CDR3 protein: CASSRAVQETQYF. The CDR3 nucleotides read TGCGCCAGCAGCCGCGCGGTCCAAGAGACCCAGTACTTC.

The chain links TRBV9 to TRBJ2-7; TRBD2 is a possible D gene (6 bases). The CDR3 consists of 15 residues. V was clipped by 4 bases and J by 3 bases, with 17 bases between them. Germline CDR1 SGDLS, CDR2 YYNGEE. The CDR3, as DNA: TGTGCCAGCAGCTCGGCTTGGGGGGAGATCTACGAGCAGTACTTC. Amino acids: CASSSAWGEIYEQYF.

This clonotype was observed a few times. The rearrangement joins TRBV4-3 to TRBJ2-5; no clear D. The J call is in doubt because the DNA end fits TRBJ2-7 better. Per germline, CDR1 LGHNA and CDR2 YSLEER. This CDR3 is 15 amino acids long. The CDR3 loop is CASSQGPPASNEQYF. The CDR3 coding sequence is TGCGCCAGCAGCCAAGGTCCGCCAGCATCCAACGAGCAGTACTTC.